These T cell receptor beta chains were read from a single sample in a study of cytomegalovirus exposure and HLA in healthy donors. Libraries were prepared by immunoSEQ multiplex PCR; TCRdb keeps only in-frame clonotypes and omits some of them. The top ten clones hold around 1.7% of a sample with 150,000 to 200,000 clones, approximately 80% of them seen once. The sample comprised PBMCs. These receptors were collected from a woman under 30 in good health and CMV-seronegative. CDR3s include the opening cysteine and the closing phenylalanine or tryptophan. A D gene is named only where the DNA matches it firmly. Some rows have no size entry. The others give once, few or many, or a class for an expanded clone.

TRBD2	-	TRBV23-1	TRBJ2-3	CASSQSRLAGVDTQYF	TGCGCCAGCAGTCAATCGCGACTAGCGGGAGTAGATACGCAGTATTTT
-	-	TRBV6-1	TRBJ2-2	CASLQLLGELFF	TGTGCCAGCCTACAGCTCCTAGGGGAGCTGTTTTTT
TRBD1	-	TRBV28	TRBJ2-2	CASSLGAGQGRRTGELFF	TGTGCCAGCAGTTTGGGTGCGGGACAGGGAAGGCGAACCGGGGAGCTGTTTTTT
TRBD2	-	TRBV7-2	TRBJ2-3	CASSEKLAGGPDTQYF	TGTGCCAGCAGCGAAAAACTAGCGGGAGGGCCTGATACGCAGTATTTT
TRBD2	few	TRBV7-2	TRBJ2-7	CASSPTRGATYEQYF	TGTGCCAGCAGCCCCACGCGGGGGGCAACCTACGAGCAGTACTTC
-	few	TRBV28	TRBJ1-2	CASSSGTYVGYTF	TGTGCCAGCAGTTCCGGGACTTACGTGGGCTACACCTTC
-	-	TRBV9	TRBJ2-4	CASSVTPSIMNIQYF	TGTGCCAGCAGCGTCACGCCAAGCATTATGAACATTCAGTACTTC
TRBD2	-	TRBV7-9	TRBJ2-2	CASTSGGFSGELFF	TGTGCCAGCACCTCGGGGGGATTCAGCGGGGAGCTGTTTTTT
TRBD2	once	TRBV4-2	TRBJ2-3	CASSPEPGLVSDTQYF	TGTGCCAGCAGCCCTGAACCGGGACTAGTGTCCGATACGCAGTATTTT
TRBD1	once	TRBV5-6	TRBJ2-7	CASSFLTGGLGYEQYF	TGTGCCAGCAGCTTCCTGACAGGGGGTTTGGGATACGAGCAGTACTTC
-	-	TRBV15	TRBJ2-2	CATSRDTTNTGELFF	TGTGCCACCAGCAGAGACACTACAAACACCGGGGAGCTGTTTTTT
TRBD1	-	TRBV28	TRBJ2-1	CASSLRGQGLGEQFF	TGTGCCAGCAGTTTAAGGGGACAGGGTTTGGGGGAGCAGTTCTTC
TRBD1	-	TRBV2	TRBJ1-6	CASSELTGVGSPLHF	TGTGCCAGCAGTGAATTGACAGGGGTTGGGTCACCCCTCCACTTT
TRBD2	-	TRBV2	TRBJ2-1	CASGVAGGPYNEQFF	TGTGCCAGCGGTGTAGCGGGAGGACCCTACAATGAGCAGTTCTTC
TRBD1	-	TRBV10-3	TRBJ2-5	CAIRGDRDQETQYF	TGTGCCATCAGGGGGGACAGGGATCAAGAGACCCAGTACTTC
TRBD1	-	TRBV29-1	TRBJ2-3	CSVEGRQGRGTDTQYF	TGCAGCGTTGAAGGTCGACAGGGAAGAGGTACAGATACGCAGTATTTT
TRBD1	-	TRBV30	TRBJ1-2	CAWGRDRRNYGYTF	TGTGCCTGGGGCCGGGACAGGCGGAACTATGGCTACACCTTC
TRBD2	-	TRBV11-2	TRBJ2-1	CASSARLAGSPYNEQFF	TGTGCCAGCAGCGCTAGACTAGCGGGAAGCCCCTACAATGAGCAGTTCTTC
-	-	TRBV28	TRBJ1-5	CASSFRRGQQPQHF	TGTGCCAGCAGTTTCCGCAGGGGACAACAGCCCCAGCATTTT
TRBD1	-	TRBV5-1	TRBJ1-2	CASSSGQGGPAGYTF	TGCGCCAGCAGCTCGGGACAGGGGGGACCAGCTGGCTACACCTTC
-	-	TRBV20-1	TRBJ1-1	CSAYRNTEAFF	TGCAGTGCTTACAGGAACACTGAAGCTTTCTTT
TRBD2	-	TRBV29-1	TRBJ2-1	CSVRKGGTSVYNEQFF	TGCAGCGTCCGCAAAGGTGGGACTAGCGTCTACAATGAGCAGTTCTTC
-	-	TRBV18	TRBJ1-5	CASSPGGDLGDQPQHF	TGTGCCAGCTCACCGGGAGGGGATCTGGGGGATCAGCCCCAGCATTTT
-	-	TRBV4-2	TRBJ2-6	CASSPLGLAAGANVLTF	TGTGCCAGCAGCCCCCTCGGGCTAGCTGCTGGGGCCAACGTCCTGACTTTC
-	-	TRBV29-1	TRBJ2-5	CSVEDPAVRGTQYF	TGCAGCGTTGAAGATCCGGCGGTCCGTGGGACCCAGTACTTC
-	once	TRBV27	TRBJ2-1	CASSSGAYNEQFF	TGTGCCAGCAGTTCGGGAGCGTACAATGAGCAGTTCTTC
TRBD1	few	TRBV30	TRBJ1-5	CAWSQGNDQPQHF	TGTGCCTGGTCACAGGGGAACGATCAGCCCCAGCATTTT
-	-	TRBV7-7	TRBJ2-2	CASSPRGTGELFF	TGTGCCAGCAGCCCCCGCGGCACCGGGGAGCTGTTTTTT
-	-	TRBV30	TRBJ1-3	CAWSAGTGNTIYF	TGTGCCTGGAGTGCGGGTACAGGAAACACCATATATTTT
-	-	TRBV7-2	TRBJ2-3	CASSPWAGGSFTDTQYF	TGTGCCAGCAGCCCCTGGGCAGGAGGGTCTTTCACAGATACGCAGTATTTT